Shown below are 8 T cell receptor beta chains from a single sample sequenced in a study of T-cell reconstitution after alpha-beta-depleted transplantation in children. Unique molecular identifiers were used to barcode this TCRbeta library. TCRdb analysed the PCR reads with MiXCR anew, one entry per CDR3 protein. The sample comprises approximately 520,000 distinct CDR3 sequences, about 10% of which are singletons, and approximately 15% rests with the top ten. The sequences come from PBMCs, mostly from graft donor cells, collected 180 days after TCRalphabeta/CD19-depleted stem cell transplant. Receptor source: a female patient between 2 and 10 years old who had a stem cell transplant for aplastic anemia, so the T cells may come from the graft donor.

This clonotype was found a few times. The V call is TRBV7-2, the J call TRBJ2-4, with 7 bases aligning to TRBD2. V was pared by 3 bases and J by 2 bases, with 10 bases of the junction left unmatched. Germline CDR1 reads SGHTA; CDR2 reads FQGNSA. CDR3 length: 17 amino acids. The CDR3 spells CASSFGRGSGTKNIQYF. The CDR3 DNA reads TGTGCCAGCAGCTTCGGGCGCGGGAGCGGGACCAAAAACATTCAGTACTTC.

The sample holds a few counts of this clonotype. The J gene is TRBJ2-1, the V gene TRBV3-1, with TRBD2 as a possible D gene (6 bases). This CDR3 comprises 14 residues. With 1 base removed from V and 7 bases from J, the gap between germline ends came to 11 bases. Germline CDR1 reads LGHDT; CDR2 reads YNNKEL (reference sequence). Written as DNA, the CDR3 is TGTGCCAGCAGCCAAGCCGGGAGATCGAATGAGCAGTTCTTC. Its protein product is CASSQAGRSNEQFF.

The V call is TRBV21-1, the J call TRBJ2-1; TRBD1, the table's D call, lacks a check against the DNA. TRBV21-1 is annotated as a pseudogene. The CDR3 contains 15 residues. CDR3 bases: TGTGCCAGCCCCCAAAGGGCTAGCGGCCCCGGGGAGCAGTTCTTC. Residues: CASPQRASGPGEQFF.

This clonotype was counted ten times or more. The gene calls are TRBV29-1 and TRBJ1-2; D is possibly TRBD1 (6 bases). The germline V and J ends were trimmed by 7 bases and 2 bases, with 11 bases remaining between them. Germline V CDR1 and CDR2: SQVTM, ANQGSEA. The CDR3 loop spans 12 amino acids. The CDR3 nucleotides are TGCAGCGGTCTGGGGGCAAACTATGGCTACACCTTC. This sequence encodes CSGLGANYGYTF.

In this sample, this clonotype turned up many times. The chain recombines TRBV20-1 with TRBJ2-1; 8 nucleotides agree with TRBD2. This CDR3 spans 17 amino acids. Per germline, CDR1 DFQATT and CDR2 SNEGSKA (reference sequence). V dropped 3 bases and J dropped 8; count of bases not matched to a gene: 18. CDR3 in DNA: TGCAGTGCTAGGGGTGTCGGGGGGGCCCTGGGTTGGGATGAGCAGTTCTTC. This encodes CSARGVGGALGWDEQFF.

This clonotype was observed a handful of times. The rearrangement joins TRBV24-1 to TRBJ2-1, with TRBD2 matching 12 bases. The V and J ends lost 4 bases and 8 bases, in that order; junction bases with no gene match: 2. Germline V lookup: CDR1 KGHDR, CDR2 SFDVKD. CDR3 length: 14 amino acids. Written as DNA, the CDR3 is TGTGCCACCAGTGAAACTAGCGGGAGGTATGAGCAGTTCTTC. Its protein is CATSETSGRYEQFF.

The CDR3: CASSSELTETPDTQYF. CDR3 nucleotides: TGTGCCAGCAGCTCAGAGTTGACTGAGACCCCGGATACGCAGTATTTT. This sequence joins TRBV7-1 and TRBJ2-3; D is undetermined. TRBV7-1 is known as an ORF, though its function is uncertain. CDR3 length: 16 amino acids. V dropped 1 base and J dropped 6 bases, with 17 bases sitting between them.

The chain combines TRBV27 with TRBJ1-5; weak D call: TRBD1 (6 bases). The CDR3 loop spans 15 amino acids. The V end was cut by 8 bases, the J end by 5 bases, with 19 bases between. Germline V gives CDR1 MNHEY, CDR2 SMNVEV (reference sequence). The CDR3 DNA follows: TGTGCCAGCTCCCCCCCTGGGGGCGAGGATCAGCCCCAGCATTTT. Amino acids: CASSPPGGEDQPQHF.